These 14 T cell receptor beta chains originate from one sample sequenced in a study of blood T cell repertoires in COVID-19. Repertoires were generated with immunoSEQ multiplex PCR, while TCRdb's copy carries only in-frame clones and drops some. Of 100,000 to 150,000 clones detected, 55% to 75% appear once; the ten largest clones hold under 2.5%. Material for sequencing was peripheral blood. These receptors were taken from a woman aged 65 to 85 with acute or convalescent COVID-19.

This chain links TRBV19 with TRBJ1-2; tentatively, D is TRBD1 (5 bases). Germline CDR1 is LNHDA and CDR2 is SQIVND (reference sequence). With 7 bases removed from V and 4 bases from J, the gap between germline ends came to 10 bases. This CDR3 comprises 12 residues. CDR3 sequence (DNA): TGTGCCAGTAAGCAGGGATCCTATGGCTACACCTTC. Its protein product is CASKQGSYGYTF. The whole variable domain, filled in from reference TRBV19 and TRBJ1-2, reads DGGITQSPKYLFRKEGQNVTLSCEQNLNHDAMYWYRQDPGQGLRLIYYSQIVNDFQKGDIAEGYSVSREKKESFPLTVTSAQKNPTAFYLCASKQGSYGYTFGSGTRLTVV.

This chain connects TRBV19 to TRBJ2-2; 10 bases map to TRBD1. V lost 4 bases, J lost 6 bases, and 11 bases stayed unmatched. Per germline, CDR1 LNHDA and CDR2 SQIVND (reference sequence). The CDR3 runs 17 residues. The CDR3: CASSTTHRGQGAGELFF. The CDR3 nucleotides read TGTGCCAGTAGTACCACACACCGCGGACAGGGGGCCGGGGAGCTGTTTTTT.

The V and J genes are TRBV3-1 (or the pseudogene TRBV3-2) and TRBJ2-1; perhaps TRBD2 as D (5 bases). V was pared by 2 bases and J by 0 bases, with 8 bases between. The CDR3 consists of 15 residues. The germline gives CDR1 LGHDT, CDR2 YNNKEL (reference sequence). DNA for the CDR3: TGTGCCAGCAGCCAAAACGGGGTCTCCTACAATGAGCAGTTCTTC. Protein: CASSQNGVSYNEQFF.

This clone was recorded only once. The chain uses TRBV11-2 and TRBJ2-7, with a tentative D call TRBD2 (5 bases). The V gene lost 5 bases and the J gene lost 0 bases, with 17 bases spanning the gap. This CDR3 is built from 16 residues. Germline V lookup: CDR1 SGHAT, CDR2 FQNNGV. CDR3 loop: CASSPAASLSSYEQYF. DNA for the CDR3: TGTGCCAGCAGCCCTGCGGCTAGCTTAAGCTCCTACGAGCAGTACTTC.

This chain uses TRBV11-3 with TRBJ2-7; 14 nucleotides line up with TRBD2. This CDR3 spans 15 amino acids. The germline V gene encodes CDR1 SGHNT and CDR2 YENEEA. The V segment lost 6 bases and the J segment 3 bases; nucleotides outside the gene matches: 4. CDR3 bases: TGTGCCAGCAGTCAGGGACTAGCGGGAGTCTACGAGCAGTACTTC. Translated: CASSQGLAGVYEQYF.

The chain is built from TRBV6-5 and TRBJ2-5; no definite D call. V was shortened by 5 bases and J by 1 base, with 11 bases between the two germline ends. This CDR3 contains 14 residues. The germline gives CDR1 MNHEY, CDR2 SVGAGI. The CDR3, as DNA: TGTGCCAGCAGTCCGAGGAGAGCCCAAGAGACCCAGTACTTC. It translates to CASSPRRAQETQYF.

The chain links TRBV9 to TRBJ1-1; D is unclear. The CDR3 runs 14 residues. Deletions cut 0 bases from V and 1 base from J, with 7 bases between. CDR1 is SGDLS and CDR2 is YYNGEE in the germline V gene. CDR3 residues: CASSVAAGNTEAFF. CDR3 DNA: TGTGCCAGCAGCGTAGCTGCAGGGAACACTGAAGCTTTCTTT.

The gene calls are TRBV5-3 and TRBJ2-1; 7 positions match TRBD2. Being an ORF, TRBV5-3 has a function that is uncertain. The CDR3 has 13 amino acids. V was clipped by 6 bases and J by 5 bases; unmatched bases: 5. The CDR3 DNA sequence: TGTGCCAGAAAGGGGAGGGAAAACAATGAGCAGTTCTTC. Its translation is CARKGRENNEQFF.

The chain couples TRBV6-5 to TRBJ1-1, with D maybe TRBD1 (6 bases). Germline-derived CDR1 and CDR2 are MNHEY and SVGAGI. The CDR3 contains 15 residues. Trimming removed 2 bases from V and 0 bases from J, with 10 bases in between. The chain's CDR3 is CASSYGRGLNTEAFF. DNA of the CDR3: TGTGCCAGCAGTTACGGCAGGGGTTTGAACACTGAAGCTTTCTTT.

The chain joins TRBV2 to TRBJ1-1; TRBD1 matches at 7 bases. The trim removed 2 bases at V and 6 bases at J, leaving 3 bases unmatched. CDR1 and CDR2 (germline): SNHLY, FYNNEI. CDR3 length equals 13 residues. In nucleotides, the CDR3 is TGTGCCAGCAGTGAACAACAGGGGTCTGAAGCTTTCTTT. Its translation is CASSEQQGSEAFF.

The chain combines TRBV5-1 with TRBJ2-1, with 9 bases fitting TRBD2. Losses at the gene ends were 4 bases for V and 3 bases for J; bases not matched to a gene: 17. Per germline, CDR1 SGHRS and CDR2 YFSETQ. The CDR3 consists of 19 residues. The chain's CDR3 is CASSQERTSVGLFYNEQFF. The CDR3 nucleotides read TGCGCCAGCAGCCAAGAACGGACTAGCGTAGGCCTCTTCTACAATGAGCAGTTCTTC. Together with reference TRBV5-1 and TRBJ2-1, the CDR3 gives the full variable domain: KAGVTQTPRYLIKTRGQQVTLSCSPISGHRSVSWYQQTPGQGLQFLFEYFSETQRNKGNFPGRFSGRQFSNSRSEMNVSTLELGDSALYLCASSQERTSVGLFYNEQFFGPGTRLTVL.

The chain joins TRBV28 to TRBJ1-5; 7 bases agree with TRBD1. The CDR3 runs 17 residues. From germline, CDR1 is MDHEN and CDR2 SYDVKM. Trimming removed 4 bases from V and 4 bases from J; junction bases left unmatched: 13. The CDR3 nucleotides read TGTGCCAGCAGTTCCCTCTACGAGACAGGGCGTAATCAGCCCCAGCATTTT. This translates into CASSSLYETGRNQPQHF.

The chain combines TRBV18 with TRBJ2-1; D gene unclear. V was pared by 3 bases and J by 13 bases, with 19 bases between. Looked up from germline, CDR1 is KGHSH and CDR2 is LQKENI. CDR3 size: 14 residues. The CDR3 region has the DNA TGTGCCAGCTCACCCGGATTCCTACAAGTAGCTCAGTTCTTC. Translation gives CASSPGFLQVAQFF.

The CDR3 here is CASSLGGRAPPPYEQYF. The CDR3 bases are TGTGCCAGCAGCTTAGGTGGGCGGGCGCCTCCACCCTACGAGCAGTACTTC. This chain joins TRBV7-9 and TRBJ2-7, with a tentative D call TRBD2 (5 bases). CDR1 and CDR2 (germline): SEHNR, FQNEAQ (reference sequence). The CDR3 totals 17 residues. V lost 1 base to trimming and J lost 2 bases, with 18 bases between them.